The rows below give T cell receptor beta chains drawn from one sample of a study of blood T cell repertoires in COVID-19. The table came from immunoSEQ multiplex PCR; TCRdb's copy has only in-frame clones and leaves some out. The top ten clones hold 0.65% to 0.9% of a sample with fewer than 100,000 clones, 80% to 95% of them seen once. Sequencing was done on a sample of peripheral blood. The source is a woman aged 80 or over with acute or convalescent COVID-19. CDR3s include the opening cysteine and the closing phenylalanine or tryptophan. The order of the fields is V gene, J gene, D gene, CDR3 protein. The D gene is left open where the match is weak.

>TRBV6-1|TRBJ2-5|NA
CASSEQRFETQYF
>TRBV2|TRBJ1-2|TRBD1
CASRGDRGRMYGYTF
>TRBV7-9|TRBJ1-5|NA
CASSLGRSNQPQHF
>TRBV28|TRBJ1-5|TRBD1
CASSSSAGTGHQPQHF
>TRBV7-2|TRBJ2-3|TRBD1
CASRRSGGMTDTQYF
>TRBV19|TRBJ2-5|NA
CASSIARETQYF
>TRBV7-3|TRBJ2-1|TRBD2
CASSPSGTSSLGQFF
>TRBV7-2|TRBJ1-6|TRBD1
CASSYRTGGNSPLHF
>TRBV6-5|TRBJ2-5|NA
CATIKDAGQETQYF
>TRBV11-2|TRBJ1-4|NA
CASSLSASYRVGNEKLFF
>TRBV25-1|TRBJ2-5|NA
CASSEYTGRQETQYF
>TRBV25-1|TRBJ1-5|NA
CASSESRDQPQHF
>TRBV5-6|TRBJ1-2|NA
CASSAEVYGYTF
>TRBV6-8|TRBJ2-7|TRBD1
CASSRTGEAYEQYF
>TRBV7-3|TRBJ2-1|NA
CASSRGAPSSYNEQFF
>TRBV19|TRBJ2-1|TRBD2
CASSMAGAYNEQFF
>TRBV6-5|TRBJ1-1|TRBD1
CASSSGQANTEAFF
>TRBV12-2|TRBJ2-7|NA
CASRLASAGGMEQYF
>TRBV6-5|TRBJ2-3|NA
CASVPDSYTDTQYF
>TRBV27|TRBJ1-6|TRBD1
CASSLGQANSPLHF
>TRBV7-9|TRBJ1-1|NA
CASFQQGLNTEAFF
>TRBV11-2|TRBJ2-7|TRBD1
CATGTGSYEQYF
>TRBV6-6|TRBJ2-1|NA
CASSYLADEQFF
>TRBV7-9|TRBJ1-2|TRBD1
CASSVDRVGGYTF
>TRBV18|TRBJ2-5|TRBD2
CASSSRTSGHQETQYF
>TRBV25-1|TRBJ2-7|NA
CASSGGRGWEQYF
>TRBV4-2|TRBJ1-2|NA
CASSLLERTGYTF
>TRBV28|TRBJ1-4|NA
CASSPGREKLFF
>TRBV5-4|TRBJ1-6|TRBD1
CASSLVPGQSNSPLHF
>TRBV5-1|TRBJ1-5|NA
CASSLMSPDQPQHF
>TRBV5-1|TRBJ1-1|TRBD1
CASTVQGQAATEAFF
>TRBV4-1|TRBJ2-4|TRBD1
CASSQVRTGGLNIQYF
>TRBV5-1|TRBJ1-1|TRBD1
CASSLAGTGPNSEAFF
>TRBV2|TRBJ2-6|TRBD1
CASSPDRVSGANVLTF
>TRBV24-1|TRBJ1-3|NA
CATSDEGNTIYF
>TRBV5-4|TRBJ2-3|TRBD1
CASSPPDRVNTQYF
>TRBV12-3/TRBV12-4|TRBJ2-1|NA
CASSHRDDEQFF
>TRBV18|TRBJ2-2|NA
CASSLFKGQKNTGELFF
>TRBV9|TRBJ2-2|TRBD2
CASSVGGDTGELFF
>TRBV4-1|TRBJ1-1|NA
CASSPRENTEAFF
>TRBV6-5|TRBJ2-7|NA
CASCPLGRVSEQYF
>TRBV6-1|TRBJ2-1|TRBD1
CASSDWDRGKYNEQFF
>TRBV5-4|TRBJ2-6|NA
CASRVTRGGANVLTF
>TRBV28|TRBJ1-2|TRBD1
CASTGTGGGNYGYTF
>TRBV19|TRBJ2-4|TRBD1
CASSITGTGQIKNIQYF
>TRBV7-2|TRBJ1-5|NA
CASSLASGNQPQHF
>TRBV5-1|TRBJ1-1|NA
CASSLAGNKPNTEAFF
>TRBV2|TRBJ1-1|TRBD1
CASTAGTGLLAFF
>TRBV21-1|TRBJ2-7|NA
CASSNMELGHEQYF
>TRBV6-6|TRBJ1-1|NA
CASSLSGAGTEAFF